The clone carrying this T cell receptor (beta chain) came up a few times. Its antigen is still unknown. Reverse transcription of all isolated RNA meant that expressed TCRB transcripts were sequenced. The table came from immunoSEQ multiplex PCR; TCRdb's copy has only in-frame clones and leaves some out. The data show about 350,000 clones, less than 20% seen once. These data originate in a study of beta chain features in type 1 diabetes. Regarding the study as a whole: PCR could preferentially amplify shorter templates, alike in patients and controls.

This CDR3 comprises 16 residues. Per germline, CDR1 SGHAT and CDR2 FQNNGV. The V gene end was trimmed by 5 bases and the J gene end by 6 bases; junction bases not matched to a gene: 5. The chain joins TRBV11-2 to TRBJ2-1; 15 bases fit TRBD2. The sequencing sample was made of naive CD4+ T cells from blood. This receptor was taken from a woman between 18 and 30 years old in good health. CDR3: CASSRTSGRGANEQFF. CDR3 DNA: TGTGCCAGCAGCCGGACTAGCGGGAGGGGGGCCAATGAGCAGTTCTTC. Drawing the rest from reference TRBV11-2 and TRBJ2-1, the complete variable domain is EAGVAQSPRYKIIEKRQSVAFWCNPISGHATLYWYQQILGQGPKLLIQFQNNGVVDDSQLPKDRFSAERLKGVDSTLKIQPAKLEDSAVYLCASSRTSGRGANEQFFGPGTRLTVL.